Each of the 27 T cell receptor beta chains below was sequenced from the same sample in a study of blood T cells in healthy people across ages. For the second PCR, which ran for 7 to 11 cycles, a sample-barcoded 5' primer and a J-beta primer mix were used. Each CDR3 protein gets one entry after TCRdb re-called the 5' RACE reads with MiXCR. The sample includes about 840,000 distinct CDR3 sequences, 25% to 35% of them seen just once. The same specimen was also included in a second study, on T cells of mothers and their children.

The sample consisted of blood. The receptors originated from a woman between 40 and 50 years old in good health.

In this sample, this clonotype turned up a few times. The rearrangement links TRBV30 to TRBJ1-6; TRBD1 aligns across 7 bases. The CDR3 is 13 residues long. Looked up from germline, CDR1 is GTSNPN and CDR2 is SVGIG (reference sequence). V lost 2 bases to trimming and J lost 14 bases; unmatched junction nucleotides: 9. CDR3 in amino acids: CAWSPQGSKALHF. As DNA, the CDR3 is TGTGCCTGGAGTCCACAGGGGTCTAAGGCCCTCCACTTT.

This clonotype was recorded many times. V is TRBV15 and J is TRBJ2-5, with no clear D. The V and J ends lost 0 bases and 4 bases respectively, with 12 bases between them. Per the germline V gene, CDR1 is LNHNV and CDR2 is YYDKDF (reference sequence). The length of the CDR3 is 15 residues. The CDR3 coding sequence is TGTGCCACCAGCAGAGATCACCTCGGCGGAGAGACCCAGTACTTC. Its protein product is CATSRDHLGGETQYF.

About this clonotype itself: A much larger clone sits a single nucleotide away, making a read error possible. The genes are TRBV20-1 and TRBJ2-5; D gene unclear. The V and J ends lost 6 bases and 1 base respectively, with 9 bases between them. The CDR3 has 12 residues. CDR1 is DFQATT and CDR2 is SNEGSKA in the germline V gene (reference sequence). The CDR3 is CSAPTIQETQYF. The DNA of the CDR3 is TGCAGTGCCCCGACAATCCAAGAGACCCAGTACTTC.

The chain is built from TRBV12-3 or TRBV12-4 and TRBJ2-1, with 8 nucleotides matching TRBD1. The CDR3 loop spans 18 amino acids. Unmatched junction bases numbered 16, after V lost 8 bases and J lost 1 base. CDR3 region: CASPPVGTGFISYNEQFF. DNA of the CDR3: TGTGCCAGCCCTCCAGTCGGGACAGGATTTATATCCTACAATGAGCAGTTCTTC.

This clonotype occurred a few times. The chain has TRBV6-1 and TRBJ1-3, with D uncertain. Germline V gives CDR1 MNHNS, CDR2 SASEGT. This CDR3 has 14 amino acids. V gave up 5 bases and J gave up 0 bases, with 8 bases separating them. CDR3 sequence reads: CASSFRSSGNTIYF. The CDR3 nucleotides are TGTGCCAGCAGTTTTCGAAGCTCTGGAAACACCATATATTTT.

The chain combines TRBV27 with TRBJ2-5; possibly TRBD2 for D (5 bases). The CDR3 has 15 residues. Germline V gene sequence: CDR1 MNHEY, CDR2 SMNVEV (reference sequence). Trimming removed 3 bases from V and 0 bases from J, with 11 bases in between. CDR3 protein: CASSLGPGYQETQYF. As DNA, the CDR3 is TGTGCCAGCAGTTTGGGTCCGGGGTACCAAGAGACCCAGTACTTC.

This clonotype was counted at least ten times. The V gene is TRBV29-1, the J gene TRBJ2-6; D is unresolved. CDR3 length equals 13 residues. CDR1 is SQVTM, CDR2 ANQGSEA, per germline. Trimming took 3 bases from V and 1 from J, leaving 4 bases between them. CDR3: CSVESSGANVLTF. CDR3 in DNA: TGCAGCGTTGAGAGTTCTGGGGCCAACGTCCTGACTTTC.

The chain carries TRBV20-1 and TRBJ2-1; possibly TRBD1 for D (6 bases). Trimming removed 3 bases at V and 5 bases at J, with 14 bases between. This CDR3 spans 14 amino acids. Germline lookup yields CDR1 DFQATT and CDR2 SNEGSKA (reference sequence). The CDR3 DNA sequence: TGCAGTGCTAGCGACAGGCTGGGGGACAATGAGCAGTTCTTC. Translating it yields CSASDRLGDNEQFF.

In regard to this clonotype: The junction and the germline gene differ at one end; a read error may be behind it. The chain is built from TRBV20-1 and TRBJ2-4, with D uncertain. The J call is uncertain, as TRBJ2-7 better fits the DNA end. Germline V gene data show CDR1 as DFQATT and CDR2 as SNEGSKA (reference sequence). This CDR3 region has 14 residues. CDR3 in amino acids: CGASFPGRFYEQYF. Written as DNA, the CDR3 is TGCGGTGCTAGTTTCCCCGGACGGTTCTACGAGCAGTACTTC.

In the case of this clonotype: A much larger clone lies one base from this, so it may be a read error. The J gene is TRBJ1-2, the V gene TRBV28; no definite D call. This CDR3 is 13 amino acids long. CDR1 is MDHEN, CDR2 SYDVKM, per germline. Here the CDR3 DNA reads TGTGCCGGCAGGATGGACCTACCCTATGGCTACACCTTC. Residues: CAGRMDLPYGYTF.

This clonotype was observed a few times. This sequence joins TRBV5-1 and TRBJ2-7; the D gene is possibly TRBD1 (5 bases). Germline CDR1 and CDR2: SGHRS and YFSETQ. The CDR3 consists of 15 residues. Trimming stripped 4 bases from V and 2 bases from J, with 16 bases between. The CDR3 DNA follows: TGCGCCAGCAGCCCCGACGGACAATCCGCCTACGAGCAGTACTTC. Its protein is CASSPDGQSAYEQYF. Complete variable domain (other parts from reference TRBV5-1 and TRBJ2-7): KAGVTQTPRYLIKTRGQQVTLSCSPISGHRSVSWYQQTPGQGLQFLFEYFSETQRNKGNFPGRFSGRQFSNSRSEMNVSTLELGDSALYLCASSPDGQSAYEQYFGPGTRLTVT.

This clonotype was counted at least ten times. J is TRBJ2-5 and V is TRBV12-3 or TRBV12-4; maybe TRBD2 (6 bases). This CDR3 region has 12 residues. V lost 8 bases and J 1 base, leaving 8 bases between the germline ends. For the CDR3, the DNA is TGTGCCAGCCAGGGACTCCAAGAGACCCAGTACTTC. Translated: CASQGLQETQYF.

This clonotype appeared many times. The chain recombines TRBV29-1 with TRBJ1-2; the D gene is possibly TRBD1 (5 bases). The CDR3 totals 11 residues. Germline-derived CDR1 and CDR2 are SQVTM and ANQGSEA. With 4 bases removed from V and 2 bases from J, the gap between germline ends came to 5 bases. The CDR3 DNA follows: TGCAGCGTTGGACAGAACTATGGCTACACCTTC. Translating it yields CSVGQNYGYTF.

This clonotype was counted ten times or more. The chain combines TRBV7-2 with TRBJ1-5, with 7 positions matching TRBD1. V lost 5 bases and J lost 0; bases outside the gene matches: 10. CDR1 is SGHTA and CDR2 is FQGNSA in the germline V gene. This CDR3 has 17 residues. As DNA, the CDR3 is TGTGCCAGCAGCCTTCGGGGAGGGGGCTATAGCAATCAGCCCCAGCATTTT. Protein product: CASSLRGGGYSNQPQHF. Combining the CDR3 with reference TRBV7-2 and TRBJ1-5 gives the whole variable domain GAGVSQSPSNKVTEKGKDVELRCDPISGHTALYWYRQSLGQGLEFLIYFQGNSAPDKSGLPSDRFSAERTGGSVSTLTIQRTQQEDSAVYLCASSLRGGGYSNQPQHFGDGTRLSIL.

This clonotype was detected only a few times. The V and J genes are TRBV5-6 and TRBJ2-5; D might be TRBD1 (6 bases). Germline CDR1 is SGHDT and CDR2 is YYEEEE. Trimming shortened V by 4 bases and J by 5 bases, and 15 bases separated the two germline ends. The CDR3 covers 14 residues. For the CDR3, the DNA is TGTGCCAGCAGCCGTACAACAGGGTACGAGACCCAGTACTTC. Residues: CASSRTTGYETQYF.

This clonotype was seen a few times. The chain carries TRBV29-1 and TRBJ1-1, with 8 bases that match TRBD1. Germline V gene sequence: CDR1 SQVTM, CDR2 ANQGSEA. This CDR3 contains 15 residues. With 5 bases clipped from V and 1 base from J, the junction kept 9 bases outside the gene matches. CDR3 nucleotide sequence: TGCAGCGTTTCCGGACAGGGTAGCAGGAACACTGAAGCTTTCTTT. It is translated as CSVSGQGSRNTEAFF.

The chain uses TRBV29-1 and TRBJ2-1; D may match TRBD1 or TRBD2 (5 bases each). The J call is uncertain, as TRBJ2-7 better fits the DNA end. The CDR3 has 15 residues. The germline CDR1 and CDR2 sequences are SQVTM and ANQGSEA. Here the CDR3 DNA reads TGCAGCGTTGAAGAAGAGGGGACCCCCTACAATGAGCAGTACTTC. Amino acid sequence: CSVEEEGTPYNEQYF.

On this clonotype itself: One end of the junction does not line up with germline, which may come from a read error. The V and J genes are TRBV9 and TRBJ1-1; TRBD1 is a possible D gene (5 bases). The CDR3 spans 14 residues. The germline CDR1 and CDR2 sequences are SGDLS and YYNGEE. CDR3 DNA sequence: TGTGCCAGTAGCGTAGGAGGGGAACAGATCGAAGCTTTCTTT. Translation: CASSVGGEQIEAFF.

The rearrangement joins TRBV7-9 to TRBJ2-5; D not resolved. With the DNA end fitting TRBJ2-7 better, the J assignment may be wrong. This CDR3 is built from 14 residues. From germline, CDR1 is SEHNR and CDR2 FQNEAQ (reference sequence). CDR3 sequence reads: CASSLEITRYEQYF. As DNA, the CDR3 is TGTGCCAGCAGCTTAGAGATTACGCGATACGAGCAGTACTTC.

This clonotype has a count of ten or more. V and J are TRBV4-1 and TRBJ2-6; unclear D gene. V was pared by 0 bases and J by 2 bases, with 5 bases between. CDR3 length: 15 residues. Germline CDR1 and CDR2: MGHRA and YSYEKL. The CDR3 here is CASSQDPPGANVLTF. CDR3 DNA: TGCGCCAGCAGCCAAGACCCACCTGGGGCCAACGTCCTGACTTTC.

The gene calls are TRBV28 and TRBJ2-1, with TRBD2 matching over 8 bases. The V and J ends lost 3 bases and 6 bases, in that order; junction bases with no gene match: 7. CDR1 and CDR2 (germline): MDHEN, SYDVKM. The CDR3 spans 15 residues. CDR3 protein: CASSFRRGGINEQFF. In DNA form, the CDR3 reads TGTGCCAGCAGTTTCCGGCGCGGGGGGATCAATGAGCAGTTCTTC.

This chain uses TRBV6-4 with TRBJ2-2; TRBD2 matches 16 bases. Trimming cost V 3 bases and J 10 bases; bases outside gene matches: 11. CDR3 length: 18 residues. Germline V gene sequence: CDR1 MRHNA, CDR2 SNTAGT. CDR3 sequence (DNA): TGTGCCAGCAGTGAACGAGGGACTAGCGGGGGGGCCGCAAAGGAGCTGTTTTTT. Residues: CASSERGTSGGAAKELFF.

The table lists this clonotype with a few counts. The chain combines TRBV28 with TRBJ2-4; D is ambiguous. The CDR3 is 18 residues long. Between the trimmed V and J ends, which lost 5 bases and 0 bases, there was a span of 20 bases. Germline V gene sequence: CDR1 MDHEN, CDR2 SYDVKM. CDR3 coding DNA: TGTGCCAGCAGTCCTTATTTAAGCACGGAACTAGCCAAAAACATTCAGTACTTC. It codes for CASSPYLSTELAKNIQYF.

This clonotype has more than one count but fewer than ten. V gene TRBV27 combines with J gene TRBJ1-1; 11 nucleotides match TRBD1. This CDR3 comprises 17 residues. The ends lost 6 bases at V and 1 base at J; junction bases unmatched: 10. Germline values: CDR1 MNHEY, CDR2 SMNVEV (reference sequence). CDR3 amino acids: CASSGGQGAFRNTEAFF. In DNA, the CDR3 is TGTGCCAGCAGCGGTGGACAGGGGGCTTTTAGGAACACTGAAGCTTTCTTT.

As regards this clonotype: A much larger clone sits a single nucleotide away, making a read error possible. This chain joins TRBV6-4 and TRBJ2-1; weak D call: TRBD1 (6 bases). This CDR3 is 14 amino acids long. Germline V CDR1 and CDR2: MRHNA, SNTAGT. V dropped 2 bases and J dropped 5 bases, with 10 bases sitting between them. CDR3 DNA: TGTGCCAGCAGTGACCCGTGGACAGACAATGAGCAGTTCTTC. Its translation: CASSDPWTDNEQFF.

This clonotype showed up many times. The V call is TRBV10-3, the J call TRBJ2-7; 15 bases map to TRBD2. CDR1 is ENHRY and CDR2 is SYGVKD in the germline V gene. The CDR3 consists of 19 residues. Losses at the gene ends were 4 bases for V and 3 bases for J; bases not matched to a gene: 13. The CDR3 nucleotides are TGTGCCATCAGTGTATTACCGGGACTAGCGGGGGGCGGGTTCTACGAGCAGTACTTC. Protein product: CAISVLPGLAGGGFYEQYF.

This clonotype was observed many times. The genes are TRBV27 and TRBJ1-2; D perhaps matches TRBD1 (5 bases). V was shortened by 2 bases and J by 8 bases, with 12 bases between the two germline ends. Germline CDR1 is MNHEY and CDR2 is SMNVEV (reference sequence). CDR3 size: 13 residues. CDR3 protein: CASSLRQGRGYTF. The CDR3, as DNA: TGTGCCAGCAGTTTAAGGCAGGGTCGGGGCTACACCTTC.